This TCR beta chain emerged from a study of blood T cell repertoires in COVID-19. Across the study: The analysed material was cDNA or gDNA that came from T cells, B-cell-depleted T cells, or PBMCs.

Enrolled through a virtual design, the participants were between about 18 and 89 years of age and came from some 26 US areas. The data were produced by immunoSEQ multiplex PCR, yet TCRdb's version contains in-frame clones alone and is incomplete. The sample lists 300,000 to 400,000 clones, less than 90% occurring once. The TCR sequence derives from a woman aged 30 to 39 who had recovered from COVID-19. The sequenced sample consisted of PBMCs or T cells enriched from blood (not recorded which).

The CDR3 spells CAWSVWQGARNTEAFF. The CDR3 nucleotides read TGTGCCTGGAGTGTATGGCAGGGGGCTAGGAACACTGAAGCTTTCTTT. The rearrangement joins TRBV30 to TRBJ1-1; TRBD1 matches 8 bases. The germline V gene encodes CDR1 GTSNPN and CDR2 SVGIG (reference sequence). V was pared by 0 bases and J by 1 base, with 7 bases of the junction left unmatched. This CDR3 has 16 amino acids.